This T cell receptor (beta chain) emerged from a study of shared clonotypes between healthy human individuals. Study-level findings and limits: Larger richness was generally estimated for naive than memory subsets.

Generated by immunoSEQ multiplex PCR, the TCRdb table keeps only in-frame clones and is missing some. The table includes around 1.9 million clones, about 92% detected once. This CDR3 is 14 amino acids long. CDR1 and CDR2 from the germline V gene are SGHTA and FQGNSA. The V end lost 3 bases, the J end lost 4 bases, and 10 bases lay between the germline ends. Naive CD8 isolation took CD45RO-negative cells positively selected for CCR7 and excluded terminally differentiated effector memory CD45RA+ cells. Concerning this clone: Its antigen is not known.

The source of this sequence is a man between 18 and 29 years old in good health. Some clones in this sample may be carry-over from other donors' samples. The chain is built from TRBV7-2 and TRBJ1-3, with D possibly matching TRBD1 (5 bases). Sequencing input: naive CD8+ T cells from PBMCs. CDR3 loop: CASSFSGSGNTIYF. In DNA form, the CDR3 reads TGTGCCAGCAGCTTTTCAGGGTCCGGAAACACCATATATTTT.